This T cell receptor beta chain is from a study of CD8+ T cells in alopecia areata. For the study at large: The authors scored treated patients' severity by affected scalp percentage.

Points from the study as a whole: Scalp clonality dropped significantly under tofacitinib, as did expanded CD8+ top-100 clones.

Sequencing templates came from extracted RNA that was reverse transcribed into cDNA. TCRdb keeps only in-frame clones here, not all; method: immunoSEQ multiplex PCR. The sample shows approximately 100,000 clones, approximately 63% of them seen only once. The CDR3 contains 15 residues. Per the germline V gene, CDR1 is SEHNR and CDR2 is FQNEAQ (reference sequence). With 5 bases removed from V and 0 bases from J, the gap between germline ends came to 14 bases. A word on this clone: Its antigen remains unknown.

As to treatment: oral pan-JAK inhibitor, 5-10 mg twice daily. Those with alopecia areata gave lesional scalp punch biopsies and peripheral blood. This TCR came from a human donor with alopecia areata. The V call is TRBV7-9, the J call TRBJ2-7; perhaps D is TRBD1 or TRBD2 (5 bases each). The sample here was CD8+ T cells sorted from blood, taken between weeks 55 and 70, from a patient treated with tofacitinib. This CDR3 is CASSTYRDVSYEQYF. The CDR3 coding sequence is TGTGCCAGCAGCACGTATCGGGACGTCTCCTACGAGCAGTACTTC.